The rows below give T cell receptor beta chains drawn from one sample of a study of a mutant IDH1 vaccine in newly diagnosed glioma. Antigens of these TCRs are unknown. Clones were sequenced by immunoSEQ multiplex PCR, and TCRdb holds only the in-frame ones, with some missing. The sample yields 69,000 or so clones, 70% to 90% seen once. Specimen: PBMCs, collected from a glioma patient whose treatment included an IDH1 peptide vaccine. These receptors originate from a man aged 25-45 years with glioma. The CDR3 runs from the conserved cysteine through the conserved F or W. The order of the fields is V gene, D gene, clone size, J gene, CDR3 DNA, CDR3 protein. D genes are given only for firm matches. The listing skips clone size in some rows; elsewhere it reads once, few, many or a size class.

v_gene: TRBV5-6; d_gene: TRBD1; abundance: -; j_gene: TRBJ2-1; CDR3nt: TGTGCCAGCAGCTACCCCGGGACAGGGCCTAATGAGCAGTTCTTC; CDR3aa: CASSYPGTGPNEQFF
v_gene: TRBV11-1; d_gene: TRBD1; abundance: -; j_gene: TRBJ2-5; CDR3nt: TGTGCCAGCAGCGCTCACCCGACAGGGAAAGAGACCCAGTACTTC; CDR3aa: CASSAHPTGKETQYF
v_gene: TRBV9; d_gene: -; abundance: -; j_gene: TRBJ1-1; CDR3nt: TGTGCCAGCAGCGTAAGCTCCTGGGACACTGAAGCTTTCTTT; CDR3aa: CASSVSSWDTEAFF
v_gene: TRBV6-1; d_gene: -; abundance: -; j_gene: TRBJ1-5; CDR3nt: TGTGCCAGCAGTGAAAATGGCAGACCAGACCAGCCCCAGCATTTT; CDR3aa: CASSENGRPDQPQHF
v_gene: TRBV7-9; d_gene: TRBD2; abundance: -; j_gene: TRBJ2-7; CDR3nt: TGTGCCAGCAGCCCAGGGACTAGCCAACCTCGCGAGCAGTACTTC; CDR3aa: CASSPGTSQPREQYF
v_gene: TRBV28; d_gene: -; abundance: -; j_gene: TRBJ1-5; CDR3nt: TGTGCCAGCAGACTCCGGGACTGGGGGAGATTTAGCAATCAGCCCCAGCATTTT; CDR3aa: CASRLRDWGRFSNQPQHF
v_gene: TRBV19; d_gene: -; abundance: -; j_gene: TRBJ2-1; CDR3nt: TGTGCCAGTAGTATAGGGACTGGGGTGTCCTACAATGAGCAGTTCTTC; CDR3aa: CASSIGTGVSYNEQFF
v_gene: TRBV5-4; d_gene: TRBD1; abundance: -; j_gene: TRBJ2-5; CDR3nt: TGTGCCAGCAGCCCCCAGGGGGTCCAAGAGACCCAGTACTTC; CDR3aa: CASSPQGVQETQYF
v_gene: TRBV30; d_gene: -; abundance: -; j_gene: TRBJ2-7; CDR3nt: TGTGCCTGGGGCCGCCAGGGGCTACACGAGCAGTACTTC; CDR3aa: CAWGRQGLHEQYF
v_gene: TRBV7-9; d_gene: -; abundance: -; j_gene: TRBJ2-7; CDR3nt: TGTGCCAGCAGCCCCCGGGGCTACGAGCAGTACTTC; CDR3aa: CASSPRGYEQYF
v_gene: TRBV4-3; d_gene: -; abundance: -; j_gene: TRBJ1-2; CDR3nt: TGCGCCAGCAGCCAAGAGTCACGGACCCTCTATGGCTACACCTTC; CDR3aa: CASSQESRTLYGYTF
v_gene: TRBV27; d_gene: TRBD1; abundance: once; j_gene: TRBJ1-6; CDR3nt: TGTGCCAGCAGTTTAAGGTCAGGGGGGCTGAATAATTCACCCCTCCACTTT; CDR3aa: CASSLRSGGLNNSPLHF
v_gene: TRBV5-4; d_gene: -; abundance: -; j_gene: TRBJ2-5; CDR3nt: TGTGCCAGCAGCTCCGGGGGGGACAGTGGATGGGAGACCCAGTACTTC; CDR3aa: CASSSGGDSGWETQYF
v_gene: TRBV5-1; d_gene: -; abundance: -; j_gene: TRBJ2-7; CDR3nt: TGCGCCAGCAGCTTGGCGGTAGCGGAGGGGTACGAGCAGTACTTC; CDR3aa: CASSLAVAEGYEQYF
v_gene: TRBV10-3; d_gene: -; abundance: -; j_gene: TRBJ2-2; CDR3nt: TGTGCCATCAGTGAGTCACTGCAGCGGAACACCGGGGAGCTGTTTTTT; CDR3aa: CAISESLQRNTGELFF
v_gene: TRBV11-2; d_gene: TRBD1; abundance: -; j_gene: TRBJ2-7; CDR3nt: TGTGCCAGCAGCTCGAGCCCCTTGAGGGGGCCCACCTACGAGCAGTACTTC; CDR3aa: CASSSSPLRGPTYEQYF
v_gene: TRBV18; d_gene: TRBD1; abundance: -; j_gene: TRBJ2-7; CDR3nt: TGTGCCAGCTCACCTAGACAGGGACGCGAGCAGTACTTC; CDR3aa: CASSPRQGREQYF
v_gene: TRBV19; d_gene: -; abundance: -; j_gene: TRBJ1-2; CDR3nt: TGTGCCAGTAGTGGATTCGGGATTTGGGGCTATGGCTACACCTTC; CDR3aa: CASSGFGIWGYGYTF
v_gene: TRBV30; d_gene: -; abundance: -; j_gene: TRBJ2-3; CDR3nt: TGTGCCTGGAGTAGATTAAGCACAGATACGCAGTATTTT; CDR3aa: CAWSRLSTDTQYF
v_gene: TRBV11-2; d_gene: -; abundance: -; j_gene: TRBJ1-5; CDR3nt: TGTGCCAGCAGCTTAACAGGACCCTATCAGCCCCAGCATTTT; CDR3aa: CASSLTGPYQPQHF
v_gene: TRBV29-1; d_gene: -; abundance: -; j_gene: TRBJ2-3; CDR3nt: TGCAGCGTAAAGGCCGGCACAGATACGCAGTATTTT; CDR3aa: CSVKAGTDTQYF
v_gene: TRBV6-5; d_gene: -; abundance: -; j_gene: TRBJ1-4; CDR3nt: TGTGCCAGCAGTTACTCCGGGTATGAAAAACTGTTTTTT; CDR3aa: CASSYSGYEKLFF
v_gene: TRBV19; d_gene: TRBD1; abundance: -; j_gene: TRBJ1-1; CDR3nt: TGTGCCAGTAGTATAGTCCTCCGCCGGGACAGGGTAGTCGGAACTGAAGCTTTCTTT; CDR3aa: CASSIVLRRDRVVGTEAFF
v_gene: TRBV7-9; d_gene: -; abundance: -; j_gene: TRBJ2-7; CDR3nt: TGTGCCAGCAGCTCCCCAGGGAGACCCCTCGGCGAGCAGTACTTC; CDR3aa: CASSSPGRPLGEQYF